Shown below are 13 T cell receptor beta chains from a single sample sequenced in a study of CD8 T cells in Susac syndrome. cDNA came from approximately 0.5 to 1 ug RNA primed by random hexamers. TCRdb itself ran the immunoSEQ multiplex PCR reads through MiXCR, one entry per CDR3 protein. The table includes approximately 110,000 distinct CDR3 sequences, about 95% detected once. The sequencing sample was made of CD4+ T cells from PBMCs. The receptors were sampled from a human donor in good health.

The chain carries TRBV6-6 and TRBJ2-5; 8 nucleotides match TRBD2. V lost 4 bases, J lost 7 bases, and 11 bases stayed unmatched. Germline V gene lookup returns CDR1 MNHNY and CDR2 SVGAGI (reference sequence). This CDR3 comprises 15 residues. CDR3 loop: CASSLRQAGAVTQYF. DNA for the CDR3: TGTGCCAGCAGTTTACGTCAAGCGGGAGCGGTGACCCAGTACTTC.

The chain joins TRBV5-6 to TRBJ1-1; 7 positions match TRBD1. CDR3 size: 14 residues. CDR1 SGHDT and CDR2 YYEEEE come from the germline V gene. V trimming: 5 bases; J trimming: 7 bases; junction bases outside the gene matches: 11. The CDR3 loop reads CASSTLDRDLEAFF. CDR3 sequence (DNA): TGTGCCAGCAGTACTCTTGACAGGGACCTTGAAGCTTTCTTT.

The rearrangement joins TRBV28 to TRBJ1-1; unclear D gene. Germline V gives CDR1 MDHEN, CDR2 SYDVKM. The CDR3 is 15 amino acids. Between the trimmed V and J ends, which lost 4 bases and 0 bases, there was a span of 12 bases. The CDR3 is CASSSNTWLNTEAFF. The CDR3 DNA reads TGTGCCAGCAGTTCCAATACCTGGCTGAACACTGAAGCTTTCTTT.

The chain couples TRBV24-1 to TRBJ2-4, with D unclear. Germline loops: CDR1 KGHDR, CDR2 SFDVKD. V lost 8 bases to trimming and J lost 0 bases, with 13 bases between them. The CDR3 consists of 15 residues. CDR3 nucleotide sequence: TGTGCCACCATCTCGCAGACCACAGCCAAAAACATTCAGTACTTC. Translated, it gives CATISQTTAKNIQYF.

The chain is built from TRBV7-2 and TRBJ2-7, with 8 bases that match TRBD2. The CDR3 extends over 14 amino acids. With V trimmed by 0 bases and J by 7 bases, 5 bases remained unmatched. Per germline, CDR1 SGHTA and CDR2 FQGNSA. The CDR3 region has the DNA TGTGCCAGCAGCTTAGCGAGCGGGAGTGGTGAGCAGTACTTC. Its translation: CASSLASGSGEQYF. Full variable domain (missing parts from reference TRBV7-2 and TRBJ2-7): GAGVSQSPSNKVTEKGKDVELRCDPISGHTALYWYRQSLGQGLEFLIYFQGNSAPDKSGLPSDRFSAERTGGSVSTLTIQRTQQEDSAVYLCASSLASGSGEQYFGPGTRLTVT.

J is TRBJ1-1 and V is TRBV3-1; D is uncertain. Germline loops: CDR1 LGHDT, CDR2 YNNKEL (reference sequence). The CDR3 spans 12 residues. Trimming pared 5 bases from V and 1 base from J, leaving 5 bases between. CDR3 nucleotide sequence: TGTGCCAGCAGCGTCCGGAACACTGAAGCTTTCTTT. Translation: CASSVRNTEAFF. Combining the CDR3 with reference TRBV3-1 and TRBJ1-1 gives the whole variable domain DTAVSQTPKYLVTQMGNDKSIKCEQNLGHDTMYWYKQDSKKFLKIMFSYNNKELIINETVPNRFSPKSPDKAHLNLHINSLELGDSAVYFCASSVRNTEAFFGQGTRLTVV.

The chain uses TRBV3-1 and TRBJ2-7; 11 nucleotides match TRBD1. The germline gives CDR1 LGHDT, CDR2 YNNKEL (reference sequence). This CDR3 spans 15 amino acids. V shed 4 bases, J shed 2 bases, and the junction held 4 bases outside the gene matches. Written as DNA, the CDR3 is TGTGCCAGCAGCCTGGGACAGGGGGGGACCTACGAGCAGTACTTC. Protein: CASSLGQGGTYEQYF.

This clonotype was seen once. The rearrangement uses TRBV20-1 and TRBJ2-5; TRBD1 matches at 7 bases. V shed 5 bases, J shed 3 bases, and the junction held 9 bases outside the gene matches. The CDR3 covers 14 residues. Germline V gene data show CDR1 as DFQATT and CDR2 as SNEGSKA (reference sequence). For the CDR3, the DNA is TGCAGTGCTCGACGGCCGGGACAGAAAGAGACCCAGTACTTC. Its translation is CSARRPGQKETQYF.

The V gene is TRBV28, the J gene TRBJ1-2; D is undetermined. Germline CDR1 and CDR2: MDHEN and SYDVKM. The CDR3 covers 13 residues. The V gene lost 10 bases and the J gene lost 1 base, with 13 bases spanning the gap. CDR3: CATLWLLNYGYTF. The CDR3 nucleotides are TGTGCCACCCTATGGCTCCTTAACTATGGCTACACCTTC.

The rearrangement joins TRBV19 to TRBJ1-5; 10 bases agree with TRBD1. CDR3 size: 16 residues. CDR1 LNHDA and CDR2 SQIVND come from the germline V gene (reference sequence). After removal of 6 bases from V and 2 bases from J, the junction contained 7 bases not matched to a gene. DNA for the CDR3: TGTGCCAGTAGATTGGGCGGGACAGGGGGCAATCAGCCCCAGCATTTT. This codes for CASRLGGTGGNQPQHF.

CDR3 region: CASSPLRGSSTYGYTF. The CDR3 DNA sequence: TGTGCCAGCAGTCCACTCCGGGGGAGTTCTACCTATGGCTACACCTTC. The V call is TRBV6-1, the J call TRBJ1-2; D possibly corresponds to TRBD1 (5 bases). Trimming took off 5 bases at V and 4 bases at J, with 20 bases between the two ends. Per germline, CDR1 MNHNS and CDR2 SASEGT. This CDR3 is built from 16 residues.

The chain combines TRBV15 with TRBJ2-1; 11 nucleotides align to TRBD2. Trimming took 0 bases from V and 6 from J; bases not matched to a gene: 7. CDR1 and CDR2 (germline): LNHNV, YYDKDF (reference sequence). This CDR3 is 17 amino acids long. In DNA form, the CDR3 reads TGTGCCACCAGCAGAGATCCCACTAGCGGGAGATTCAATGAGCAGTTCTTC. Protein: CATSRDPTSGRFNEQFF.

This CDR3 reads CSAFGASGRGGNEQFF. As DNA, the CDR3 is TGCAGTGCCTTCGGGGCTAGCGGGAGGGGAGGGAATGAGCAGTTCTTC. The V and J genes are TRBV20-1 and TRBJ2-1; 12 positions match TRBD2. J was trimmed by 7 bases and V by 6 bases; bases with no gene match: 13. This CDR3 has 16 amino acids. Per germline, CDR1 DFQATT and CDR2 SNEGSKA (reference sequence).